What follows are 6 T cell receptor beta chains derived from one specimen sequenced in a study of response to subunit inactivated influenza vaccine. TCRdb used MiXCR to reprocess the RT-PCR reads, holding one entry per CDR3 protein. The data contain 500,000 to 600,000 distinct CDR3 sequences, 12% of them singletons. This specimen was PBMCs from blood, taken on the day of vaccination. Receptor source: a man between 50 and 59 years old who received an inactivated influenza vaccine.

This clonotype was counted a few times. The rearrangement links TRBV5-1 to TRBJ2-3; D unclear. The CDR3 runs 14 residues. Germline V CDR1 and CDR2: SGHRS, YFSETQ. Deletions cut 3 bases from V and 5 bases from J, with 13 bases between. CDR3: CASSWVDIRDTQYF. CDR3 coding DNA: TGCGCCAGCAGCTGGGTGGATATACGAGATACGCAGTATTTT.

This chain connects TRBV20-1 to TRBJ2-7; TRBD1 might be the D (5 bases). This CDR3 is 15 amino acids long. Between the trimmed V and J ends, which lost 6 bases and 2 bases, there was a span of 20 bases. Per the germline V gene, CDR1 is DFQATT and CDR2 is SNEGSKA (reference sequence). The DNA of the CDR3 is TGCAGTGCCAGGAAGGTTCCAGGGAATCCCTACGAGCAGTACTTC. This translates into CSARKVPGNPYEQYF.

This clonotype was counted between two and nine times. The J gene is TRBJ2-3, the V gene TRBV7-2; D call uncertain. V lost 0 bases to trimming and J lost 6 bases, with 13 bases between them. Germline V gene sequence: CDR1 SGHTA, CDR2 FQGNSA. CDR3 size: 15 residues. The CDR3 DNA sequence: TGTGCCAGCAGCTTAGCCGAGACATACATGGATACGCAGTATTTT. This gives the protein CASSLAETYMDTQYF.

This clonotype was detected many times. The chain's CDR3 is CASSLTGFGDRAYNEQFF. CDR3 nucleotides: TGTGCCAGCAGCTTAACGGGGTTTGGGGACAGGGCCTACAATGAGCAGTTCTTC. The V gene is TRBV7-3, the J gene TRBJ2-1; 9 bases are shared with TRBD1. This CDR3 comprises 18 residues. Germline V gene lookup returns CDR1 SGHTA and CDR2 FQGTGA. V dropped 0 bases and J dropped 2; count of bases not matched to a gene: 8.

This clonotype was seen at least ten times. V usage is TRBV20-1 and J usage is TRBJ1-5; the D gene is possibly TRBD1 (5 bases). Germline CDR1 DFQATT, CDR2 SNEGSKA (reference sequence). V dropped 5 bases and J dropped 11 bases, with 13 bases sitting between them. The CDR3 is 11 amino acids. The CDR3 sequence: CSAGAVEAQHF. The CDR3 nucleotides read TGCAGTGCTGGGGCGGTGGAAGCCCAGCATTTT.

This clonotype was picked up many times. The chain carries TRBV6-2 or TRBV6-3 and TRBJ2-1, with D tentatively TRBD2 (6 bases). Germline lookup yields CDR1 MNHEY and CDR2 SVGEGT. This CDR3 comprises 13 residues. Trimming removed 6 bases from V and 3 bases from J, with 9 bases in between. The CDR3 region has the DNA TGTGCCAGCAGCGGAGGGCGCTACAATGAGCAGTTCTTC. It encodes CASSGGRYNEQFF.